Listed here are 17 T cell receptor beta chains from one sample, sequenced in a study of OX40 agonist ivuxolimab in advanced cancers. Sequencing used immunoSEQ multiplex PCR; TCRdb keeps in-frame clones, though not all of them. The profile shows about 27,000 clones, 80% to 85% of them singletons. This specimen consisted of CD4+ or CD8+ T cells sorted from blood, obtained in a trial of the OX40 agonist ivuxolimab. The source of these receptors is an adult with an advanced solid tumor such as melanoma, head and neck, liver or kidney cancer.

The CDR3 loop reads CASSLGQGKIPEAFF. The DNA for the CDR3 is TGCGCCAGCAGCTTGGGGCAGGGGAAAATCCCTGAAGCTTTCTTT. This chain uses TRBV5-1 with TRBJ1-1; D is possibly TRBD1 (6 bases). The germline V gene encodes CDR1 SGHRS and CDR2 YFSETQ. The V and J ends lost 0 bases and 6 bases respectively, with 15 bases between them. This CDR3 is built from 15 residues. The full variable domain, rest sourced from reference TRBV5-1 and TRBJ1-1, is KAGVTQTPRYLIKTRGQQVTLSCSPISGHRSVSWYQQTPGQGLQFLFEYFSETQRNKGNFPGRFSGRQFSNSRSEMNVSTLELGDSALYLCASSLGQGKIPEAFFGQGTRLTVV.

V is TRBV28 and J is TRBJ2-7; 7 positions match TRBD1. V was pared by 6 bases and J by 2 bases, with 10 bases of the junction left unmatched. The germline V gene has CDR1 MDHEN and CDR2 SYDVKM. This CDR3 spans 15 amino acids. The CDR3 nucleotides are TGTGCCAGCAGCCTAACTGGGACAGCAGCCTACGAGCAGTACTTC. It specifies CASSLTGTAAYEQYF.

The chain's CDR3 is CASSWTSGVRDTQYF. CDR3 DNA: TGCGCCAGCAGCTGGACTAGCGGAGTAAGAGATACGCAGTATTTT. The V call is TRBV5-1, the J call TRBJ2-3; TRBD2 matches at 10 bases. The CDR3 is 15 residues long. CDR1 and CDR2 (germline): SGHRS, YFSETQ. The junction had 6 bases not matched to a gene; V was cut back by 3 bases and J by 5 bases.

The chain uses TRBV2 and TRBJ2-7; TRBD2 agrees at 11 bases. CDR3 length equals 15 residues. Germline V gene sequence: CDR1 SNHLY, CDR2 FYNNEI. Unmatched junction bases numbered 5, after V lost 4 bases and J lost 3 bases. CDR3 nucleotide sequence: TGTGCCAGCAGTGCCCCGGGACTAGCGGTCTACGAGCAGTACTTC. This sequence encodes CASSAPGLAVYEQYF.

The chain combines TRBV29-1 with TRBJ2-5, with 14 positions matching TRBD2. From germline, CDR1 is SQVTM and CDR2 ANQGSEA. V shed 3 bases and J 0 bases; nucleotides not matched to a gene: 6. The CDR3 runs to 17 residues. The DNA of the CDR3 is TGCAGCGTTGATGGACTAGCGGGGGGCGCGCACCAAGAGACCCAGTACTTC. This encodes CSVDGLAGGAHQETQYF.

The rearrangement joins TRBV9 to TRBJ1-5, with a possible D match to TRBD1 (5 bases). The CDR3 totals 13 residues. V lost 4 bases and J lost 9, with 14 bases in between. Germline lookup yields CDR1 SGDLS and CDR2 YYNGEE. CDR3 protein: CASSFGTTGPQHF. Here the CDR3 DNA reads TGTGCCAGCAGCTTTGGGACGACGGGGCCCCAGCATTTT.

V and J are TRBV9 and TRBJ2-6; D is uncertain. Per the germline V gene, CDR1 is SGDLS and CDR2 is YYNGEE. V was cut by 0 bases and J by 3 bases, with 1 base left in between. This CDR3 region has 13 residues. The CDR3 protein is CASSVGGANVLTF. CDR3 sequence (DNA): TGTGCCAGCAGCGTAGGTGGGGCCAACGTCCTGACTTTC. Full variable domain (remainder filled in from reference TRBV9 and TRBJ2-6): DSGVTQTPKHLITATGQRVTLRCSPRSGDLSVYWYQQSLDQGLQFLIQYYNGEERAKGNILERFSAQQFPDLHSELNLSSLELGDSALYFCASSVGGANVLTFGAGSRLTVL.

The V call is TRBV12-5, the J call TRBJ1-6; D gene ambiguous. The V and J ends lost 1 base and 7 bases respectively, with 2 bases between them. The CDR3 is 12 amino acids. Germline V CDR1 and CDR2: LGHNT, FRNRAP. The CDR3 reads CASGLGNSPLHF. The CDR3 DNA follows: TGTGCTAGTGGTTTGGGCAATTCACCCCTCCACTTT.

The rearrangement links TRBV29-1 to TRBJ2-7, with 8 positions matching TRBD1. The length of the CDR3 is 12 residues. V dropped 7 bases and J dropped 1; count of bases not matched to a gene: 3. Germline-derived CDR1 and CDR2 are SQVTM and ANQGSEA. The chain's CDR3 is CSATGGSYEQYF. The CDR3 nucleotides read TGCAGCGCTACAGGGGGATCCTACGAGCAGTACTTC.

V is TRBV23-1 and J is TRBJ1-1; D is uncertain. TRBV23-1 is placed among ORFs of uncertain function. CDR3 length: 13 residues. Trimming cost V 7 bases and J 1 base, with 10 bases left between them. CDR3 nucleotides: TGCGCCAGCAAACGAACGGGGAACACTGAAGCTTTCTTT. Amino acid sequence: CASKRTGNTEAFF.

The gene calls are TRBV27 and TRBJ2-5, with 7 bases that match TRBD1. TRBJ2-7 matches the DNA end more closely, so the J call is doubtful. The CDR3 contains 13 residues. Germline V gene sequence: CDR1 MNHEY, CDR2 SMNVEV (reference sequence). CDR3 sequence: CASSPTGVYEQYF. CDR3 nucleotide sequence: TGTGCCAGCAGTCCCACAGGGGTTTACGAGCAGTACTTC.

On this clone: Other DNA sequences from this sample encode an identical CDR3 as well. The chain uses TRBV4-3 and TRBJ1-1; D is undetermined. Germline assignment: CDR1 LGHNA and CDR2 YSLEER. Trimming cost V 1 base and J 2 bases, with 5 bases left between them. The CDR3 extends over 13 amino acids. CDR3 region: CASSQGGNTEAFF. CDR3 sequence (DNA): TGCGCCAGCAGCCAAGGGGGAAACACTGAAGCTTTCTTT.

V is TRBV27 and J is TRBJ2-1, with 11 positions matching TRBD2. In germline, CDR1 is MNHEY, CDR2 SMNVEV (reference sequence). This CDR3 is 15 amino acids long. V lost 4 bases and J lost 4; bases outside the gene matches: 3. CDR3 loop: CASSSGTSGYNEQFF. CDR3 in DNA: TGTGCCAGCAGTTCCGGGACTAGCGGTTACAATGAGCAGTTCTTC.

A note on this clone: One junction end disagrees with the germline gene, perhaps due to a read error. The rearrangement links TRBV27 to TRBJ2-5, with no clear D. Per the germline V gene, CDR1 is MNHEY and CDR2 is SMNVEV (reference sequence). CDR3 length: 14 residues. The CDR3 protein is CASSLRGSQGTQYF. In nucleotides, the CDR3 is TGTGCCAGCAGTTTGAGAGGCAGTCAAGGGACCCAGTACTTC.

The chain carries TRBV29-1 and TRBJ2-7, with D tentatively TRBD1 or TRBD2 (5 bases each). This CDR3 is built from 16 residues. CDR1 is SQVTM and CDR2 is ANQGSEA in the germline V gene. V lost 1 base and J lost 1, with 17 bases in between. Here the CDR3 reads CSVEGSGQGWSYEQYF. The CDR3 nucleotides are TGCAGCGTTGAAGGGTCGGGGCAGGGTTGGTCCTACGAGCAGTACTTC.

This clone appeared a single time. V usage is TRBV10-3 and J usage is TRBJ2-1, with D perhaps TRBD2 (6 bases). V lost 4 bases, J lost 4 bases, and 11 bases lay in between. The CDR3 sequence is 14 residues long. CDR1 is ENHRY, CDR2 SYGVKD, per germline. The CDR3 DNA is TGTGCCATCAGTGGGCGGGATTCTTACAATGAGCAGTTCTTC. Its protein is CAISGRDSYNEQFF.

This clone was counted only a few times. J is TRBJ1-2 and V is TRBV4-2; TRBD1 might be the D (5 bases). The CDR3 is made up of 15 amino acids. V shed 0 bases and J shed 8 bases, with 16 bases lying between them. The germline V gene encodes CDR1 LGHNA and CDR2 YNFKEQ. The CDR3 is CASSQDSGGVQGYTF. CDR3 coding DNA: TGTGCCAGCAGCCAAGACTCGGGAGGGGTACAAGGCTACACCTTC.